This TCR beta chain was identified during a study of CD8 T cells in Susac syndrome. The CDR3 contains 13 residues. In germline, CDR1 is MNHEY, CDR2 SMNVEV (reference sequence). V was trimmed by 6 bases and J by 3 bases, leaving 9 bases between them. Random hexamers were used to reverse transcribe the RNA input (roughly 0.5 to 1 ug). Amplification of TCR beta CDR3 spanned 54 Vbeta and 13 Jbeta via immunoSEQ multiplex PCR. TCRdb independently ran MiXCR on the immunoSEQ multiplex PCR reads; one entry per CDR3 protein. In the table there are some 300,000 distinct CDR3 sequences, about nine tenths of which are singletons.

The sequence derives from a human donor with multiple sclerosis. V usage is TRBV27 and J usage is TRBJ2-1, with D possibly matching TRBD2 (5 bases). Sequencing input: CD8+ T cells from PBMCs. In DNA form, the CDR3 reads TGTGCCAGCAGATCGGGGAACTACAATGAGCAGTTCTTC. Amino acid sequence: CASRSGNYNEQFF.